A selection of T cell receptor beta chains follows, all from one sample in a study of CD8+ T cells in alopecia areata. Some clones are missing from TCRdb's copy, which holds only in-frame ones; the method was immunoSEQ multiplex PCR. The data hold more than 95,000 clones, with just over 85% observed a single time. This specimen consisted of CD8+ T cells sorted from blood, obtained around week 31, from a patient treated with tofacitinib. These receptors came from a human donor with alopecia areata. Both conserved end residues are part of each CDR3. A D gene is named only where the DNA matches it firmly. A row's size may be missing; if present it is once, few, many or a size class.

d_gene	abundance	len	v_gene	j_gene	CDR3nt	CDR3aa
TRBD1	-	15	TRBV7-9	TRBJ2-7	TGTGCCAGCAGCTACGAGGACAGGGCGGCCTACGAGCAGTACTTC	CASSYEDRAAYEQYF
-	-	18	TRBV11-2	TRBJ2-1	TGTGCCAGCAGCTTATCCGGAACCCTCACAGGGGGGGTTAATGAGCAGTTCTTC	CASSLSGTLTGGVNEQFF
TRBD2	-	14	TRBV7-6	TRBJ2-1	TGTGCCAGCAGCATACTAGCGGGAGCCAATGAGCAGTTCTTC	CASSILAGANEQFF
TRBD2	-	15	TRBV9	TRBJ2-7	TGTGCCAGCAGCGTAGGGTCTAGCGGGACCTACGAGCAGTACTTC	CASSVGSSGTYEQYF
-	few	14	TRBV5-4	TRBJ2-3	TGTGCCAGCAGCCCGGAGGGCAGCACAGATACGCAGTATTTT	CASSPEGSTDTQYF
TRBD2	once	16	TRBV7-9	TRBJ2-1	TGTGCCAGCAGCTTAGTCAGACTAGCGGGAGGAGGTGAGCAGTTCTTC	CASSLVRLAGGGEQFF
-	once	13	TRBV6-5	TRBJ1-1	TGTGCCAGCAGTTATGGGTTAGGGACTGAAGCTTTCTTT	CASSYGLGTEAFF
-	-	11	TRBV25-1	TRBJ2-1	TGTGCCAGCAACTCGTTGAATGAGCAGTTCTTC	CASNSLNEQFF
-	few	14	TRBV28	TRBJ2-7	TGTGCCAGCAGCCACTCAGGGGCCCCCCTCGAGCAGTACTTC	CASSHSGAPLEQYF
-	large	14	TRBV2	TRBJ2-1	TGTGCCAGCACCGGTTTAAGCTCCTACAATGAGCAGTTCTTC	CASTGLSSYNEQFF
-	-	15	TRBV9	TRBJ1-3	TGTGCCAGCACCTCTTACCCCGGGGCAGGGGACACCATATATTTT	CASTSYPGAGDTIYF
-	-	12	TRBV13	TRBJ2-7	TGTGCCAGCAGCTTAGGTTCGTCCGAGCAGTACTTC	CASSLGSSEQYF
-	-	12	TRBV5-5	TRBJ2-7	TGTGCCAGCAGCTTGGGAGGGTACGAGCAGTACTTC	CASSLGGYEQYF
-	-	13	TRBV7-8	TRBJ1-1	TGTGCCAGCAGCTTCTGGGGGAGCACTGAAGCTTTCTTT	CASSFWGSTEAFF
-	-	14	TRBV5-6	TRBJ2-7	TGTGCCAGCAGCTTAATGATAGCAGTGTACGAGCAGTACTTC	CASSLMIAVYEQYF
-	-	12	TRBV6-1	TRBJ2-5	TGTGCCAGCAGTGAATTAGGGGAGACCCAGTACTTC	CASSELGETQYF
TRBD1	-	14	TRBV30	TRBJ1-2	TGTGCCTGGAGTGCGACAGGGTCGGACTATGGCTACACCTTC	CAWSATGSDYGYTF
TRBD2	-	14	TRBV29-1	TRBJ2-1	TGCAGCGCCCAGGGACTAGCGGGAGGCAATGAGCAGTTCTTC	CSAQGLAGGNEQFF
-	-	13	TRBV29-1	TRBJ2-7	TGCAGCGTTGAAGATGCAGGGGCCTACGAGCAGTACTTC	CSVEDAGAYEQYF
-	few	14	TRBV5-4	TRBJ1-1	TGTGCCAGCAGCTTGGCCCCAGGGAACACTGAAGCTTTCTTT	CASSLAPGNTEAFF
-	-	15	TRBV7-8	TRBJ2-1	TGTGCCAGCACCCCCTTCGGGAGAAGTGAGGATGAGCAGTTCTTC	CASTPFGRSEDEQFF
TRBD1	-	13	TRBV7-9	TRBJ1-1	TGTGCCAGCAGCCCCAAGGACAGGGAGGTAGCTTTCTTT	CASSPKDREVAFF
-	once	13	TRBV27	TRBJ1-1	TGTGCCAGCAGCCACAACATGGACACTGAAGCTTTCTTT	CASSHNMDTEAFF
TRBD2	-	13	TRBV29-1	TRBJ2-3	TGCAGCGCCCGACTAGCGGGCACAGATACGCAGTATTTT	CSARLAGTDTQYF
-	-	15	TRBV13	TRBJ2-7	TGTGCCAGCAGCTCCAGGGCCACCGGCGCCTACGAGCAGTACTTC	CASSSRATGAYEQYF
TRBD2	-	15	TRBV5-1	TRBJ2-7	TGCGCCAGCAGCTTAGGTGGGGGGGAACTTTACGAGCAGTACTTC	CASSLGGGELYEQYF
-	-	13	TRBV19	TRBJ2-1	TGTGCCAGTAGTCCTAGCCGATACAATGAGCAGTTCTTC	CASSPSRYNEQFF
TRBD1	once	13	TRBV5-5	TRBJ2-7	TGTGCCAGCAGGTCGGGACAGACTTACGAGCAGTACTTC	CASRSGQTYEQYF
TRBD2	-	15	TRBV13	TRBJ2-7	TGTGCCAGCAGCCTAAGACTAGCGGGGGGTGACGAGCAGTACTTC	CASSLRLAGGDEQYF
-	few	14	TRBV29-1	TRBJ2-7	TGCAGCGTTGAAGAGGGAGGAAACAACTACGAGCAGTACTTC	CSVEEGGNNYEQYF
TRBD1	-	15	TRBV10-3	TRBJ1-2	TGTGCCATCAGTGAGTCGGGGACAGGGCTCTATGGCTACACCTTC	CAISESGTGLYGYTF
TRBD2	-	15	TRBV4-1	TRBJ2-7	TGCGCCAGCAGCCAAGAGGATAGCGGGAGAGGCGAGCAGTACTTC	CASSQEDSGRGEQYF
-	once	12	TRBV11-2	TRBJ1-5	TGTGCCAGCTCCCGGGGGGATCAGCCCCAGCATTTT	CASSRGDQPQHF
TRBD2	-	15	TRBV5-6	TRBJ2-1	TGTGCCAGCAGCTTAGAGACTAGCGGCTACAATGAGCAGTTCTTC	CASSLETSGYNEQFF
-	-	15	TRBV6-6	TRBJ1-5	TGTGCGAGCAACTTGGGAGGAAATAGCAATCAGCCCCAGCATTTT	CASNLGGNSNQPQHF
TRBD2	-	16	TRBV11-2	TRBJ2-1	TGTGCCAGCAGCTTAGAAGGGACTAGCTCCTACAATGAGCAGTTCTTC	CASSLEGTSSYNEQFF
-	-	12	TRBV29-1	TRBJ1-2	TGCAGCGTTGAAGACGGATACTATGGCTACACCTTC	CSVEDGYYGYTF
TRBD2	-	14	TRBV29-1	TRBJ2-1	TGCAGCGTTGTGTCACTAGCGGGAAGAAATGAGCAGTTCTTC	CSVVSLAGRNEQFF
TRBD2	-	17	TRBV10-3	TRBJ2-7	TGTGCCATCAGTGAGACCGCGACTAGCGGGAGGGAGAACGAGCAGTACTTC	CAISETATSGRENEQYF
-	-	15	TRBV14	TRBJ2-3	TGTGCCAGCAGCCGAGTGGGCGACGACGCCAATACGCAGTATTTT	CASSRVGDDANTQYF
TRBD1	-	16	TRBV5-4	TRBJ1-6	TGTGCCAGCACCACACAGGGGGTCGCCTATAATTCACCCCTCCACTTT	CASTTQGVAYNSPLHF
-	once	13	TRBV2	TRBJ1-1	TGTGCCAGCAACCCGGGGGGGGACACTGAAGCTTTCTTT	CASNPGGDTEAFF
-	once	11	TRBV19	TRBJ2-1	TGTGCCAGTGGAGGGAACAATGAGCAGTTCTTC	CASGGNNEQFF
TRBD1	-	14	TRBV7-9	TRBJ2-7	TGTGCCAGCAGCGGGACAGGTGGACCCTACGAGCAGTACTTC	CASSGTGGPYEQYF